The next 20 T cell receptor beta chains were all read from a single sample in a study of cytomegalovirus exposure and HLA in healthy donors. The PCR employed 60 Vbeta primers together with 13 Jbeta primers. Libraries were prepared by immunoSEQ multiplex PCR; TCRdb keeps only in-frame clonotypes and omits some of them. The sample yields hundreds of thousands of clones, roughly 82% seen once. The source material was PBMCs. The receptors stem from a man aged 35 to 55 in good health and CMV-seropositive.

V and J are TRBV7-2 and TRBJ2-7, with D unclear. CDR3 length: 13 amino acids. V dropped 3 bases and J dropped 1 base, with 7 bases sitting between them. Germline V gene lookup returns CDR1 SGHTA and CDR2 FQGNSA. The CDR3 here is CASSFSHSYEQYF. CDR3 DNA: TGTGCCAGCAGCTTCAGTCATTCCTACGAGCAGTACTTC.

In this sample, this clone turned up once. The chain couples TRBV5-1 to TRBJ2-5, with 9 bases that match TRBD2. The trim removed 1 base at V and 4 bases at J, leaving 8 bases unmatched. CDR1 SGHRS and CDR2 YFSETQ come from the germline V gene. The CDR3 is 16 residues long. CDR3 loop: CASSLLAGVLGETQYF. The CDR3 DNA reads as TGCGCCAGCAGCTTGTTAGCGGGAGTATTGGGAGAGACCCAGTACTTC.

This sequence joins TRBV6-5 and TRBJ2-2, with 12 bases aligning to TRBD1. Trimming at V came to 7 bases and at J to 4 bases, leaving 4 bases not matched to a gene. Germline V lookup: CDR1 MNHEY, CDR2 SVGAGI. The length of the CDR3 is 15 residues. CDR3 DNA sequence: TGTGCCAGCACTCGGGACAGGGGGCCCACCGGGGAGCTGTTTTTT. Translation gives CASTRDRGPTGELFF.

The chain combines TRBV6-1 with TRBJ2-7, with D maybe TRBD2 (6 bases). Germline lookup yields CDR1 MNHNS and CDR2 SASEGT. The V end was cut by 2 bases, the J end by 6 bases, with 8 bases between. The CDR3 spans 12 residues. Here the CDR3 reads CASSELGLEQYV. The CDR3 region has the DNA TGTGCCAGCAGTGAATTGGGACTCGAGCAGTACGTC.

The chain is built from TRBV5-4 and TRBJ2-5; 7 bases map to TRBD2. The J call may be mistaken, given a closer DNA end match to TRBJ2-7. The CDR3 runs 16 residues. Per germline, CDR1 SGHNT and CDR2 YYREEE (reference sequence). The DNA of the CDR3 is TGTGCCAGCAGCTTGGGACTGAGGACTAGCTCCTACGAGCAGTACTTC. Translated, it gives CASSLGLRTSSYEQYF.

The gene calls are TRBV7-9 and TRBJ1-1, with D tentatively TRBD1 (6 bases). This CDR3 spans 16 amino acids. Germline V gives CDR1 SEHNR, CDR2 FQNEAQ (reference sequence). The V and J ends lost 5 bases and 0 bases respectively, with 16 bases between them. In nucleotides, the CDR3 is TGTGCCAGCAGCCCACGGCAGGGGTCGATGAACACTGAAGCTTTCTTT. It specifies CASSPRQGSMNTEAFF.

The gene calls are TRBV6-4 and TRBJ1-5; a weak D match, TRBD1 (6 bases). Looked up from germline, CDR1 is MRHNA and CDR2 is SNTAGT. V lost 2 bases, J lost 9 bases, and 17 bases lay in between. This CDR3 is 15 amino acids long. The chain's CDR3 is CASSDRPTGGSPQHF. For the CDR3, the DNA is TGTGCCAGCAGTGACCGCCCGACAGGTGGCTCGCCCCAGCATTTT.

The J gene is TRBJ1-4, the V gene TRBV19, with 11 bases lining up with TRBD1. From germline, CDR1 is LNHDA and CDR2 SQIVND (reference sequence). V lost 2 bases and J lost 8; bases outside the gene matches: 13. The CDR3 sequence is 18 residues long. DNA for the CDR3: TGTGCCAGTAGTATACCCGGGACAGGGGGGAAAGGTCGCGAAAAACTGTTTTTT. This translates into CASSIPGTGGKGREKLFF.

The genes are TRBV6-1 and TRBJ2-1, with TRBD2 identical over 9 bases. Germline assignment: CDR1 MNHNS and CDR2 SASEGT. The CDR3 sequence is 13 residues long. V dropped 4 bases and J dropped 8; count of bases not matched to a gene: 3. The CDR3 here is CASSVRLADEQFF. CDR3 coding DNA: TGTGCCAGCAGTGTTCGACTAGCGGATGAGCAGTTCTTC.

The chain uses TRBV27 and TRBJ2-3, with D perhaps TRBD1 (5 bases). The CDR3 spans 17 residues. CDR1 MNHEY and CDR2 SMNVEV come from the germline V gene (reference sequence). V dropped 1 base and J dropped 5 bases, with 19 bases sitting between them. DNA of the CDR3: TGTGCCAGCAGTTTATTAGGGGCAGGGTATTTTGGAGATACGCAGTATTTT. Its translation: CASSLLGAGYFGDTQYF.

The chain is built from TRBV6-6 and TRBJ1-1, with TRBD1 matching over 9 bases. J lost 5 bases, V lost 8 bases, and 6 bases had no gene match. Germline CDR1 reads MNHNY; CDR2 reads SVGAGI (reference sequence). CDR3 length: 13 residues. The CDR3 is CASVQGARTEAFF. CDR3 DNA: TGTGCCAGCGTACAGGGGGCGCGAACTGAAGCTTTCTTT.

J is TRBJ2-2 and V is TRBV12-5; the D gene is possibly TRBD1 (6 bases). Between the trimmed V and J ends, which lost 6 bases and 6 bases, there was a span of 20 bases. CDR3 length equals 16 residues. The germline V gene has CDR1 LGHNT and CDR2 FRNRAP. DNA of the CDR3: TGTGCTAGTGGCCTGGGGACACGTGGTCCACCCGGGGAGCTGTTTTTT. This sequence encodes CASGLGTRGPPGELFF.

The J gene is TRBJ2-1, the V gene TRBV5-1; the D gene is possibly TRBD1 (5 bases). The germline CDR1 and CDR2 sequences are SGHRS and YFSETQ. CDR3 length: 14 amino acids. V was pared by 4 bases and J by 2 bases, with 10 bases between. The chain's CDR3 is CASSVADTYNEQFF. CDR3 in DNA: TGCGCCAGCAGCGTCGCGGACACCTACAATGAGCAGTTCTTC.

The rearrangement joins TRBV6-5 to TRBJ2-1; TRBD2 is a possible D gene (5 bases). This CDR3 is 14 amino acids long. CDR1 MNHEY and CDR2 SVGAGI come from the germline V gene. Deletions cut 8 bases from V and 8 bases from J, with 19 bases between. CDR3 loop: CASSSGNTVYEQFF. The CDR3 nucleotides read TGTGCCAGCTCTTCGGGGAATACAGTATATGAGCAGTTCTTC.

The rearrangement links TRBV7-2 to TRBJ2-7, with 8 nucleotides matching TRBD1. The CDR3 covers 14 residues. With V trimmed by 6 bases and J by 0 bases, 4 bases remained unmatched. CDR1 is SGHTA and CDR2 is FQGNSA in the germline V gene. CDR3 sequence: CASSTTGGSYEQYF. DNA for the CDR3: TGTGCCAGCAGTACTACAGGGGGCTCCTACGAGCAGTACTTC.

The chain links TRBV5-6 to TRBJ2-5, with TRBD2 matching 7 bases. CDR1 and CDR2 (germline): SGHDT, YYEEEE. V lost 0 bases and J lost 5; bases outside the gene matches: 1. CDR3 length: 13 amino acids. The CDR3 here is CASSLVGGETQYF. The DNA for the CDR3 is TGTGCCAGCAGCTTGGTGGGGGGGGAGACCCAGTACTTC.

The rearrangement uses TRBV4-1 and TRBJ1-5, with D perhaps matching TRBD1 (5 bases). This CDR3 spans 16 amino acids. Per the germline V gene, CDR1 is MGHRA and CDR2 is YSYEKL. The V gene lost 0 bases and the J gene lost 2 bases, with 11 bases spanning the gap. CDR3 in amino acids: CASSQEGGRGNQPQHF. The CDR3 nucleotides are TGCGCCAGCAGCCAAGAGGGGGGTAGGGGCAATCAGCCCCAGCATTTT.

The J gene is TRBJ1-2, the V gene TRBV5-6; TRBD1 agrees at 7 bases. CDR3 length: 15 amino acids. The germline V gene has CDR1 SGHDT and CDR2 YYEEEE. V lost 4 bases, J lost 0 bases, and 6 bases stayed unmatched. Here the CDR3 reads CASSGTGTANYGYTF. DNA of the CDR3: TGTGCCAGCAGCGGTACCGGGACAGCTAACTATGGCTACACCTTC.

The chain links TRBV30 to TRBJ1-1; D unresolved. The CDR3 has 13 residues. Per germline, CDR1 GTSNPN and CDR2 SVGIG (reference sequence). Between the trimmed V and J ends, which lost 4 bases and 4 bases, there was a span of 13 bases. The CDR3 here is CAWNGGGPTEAFF. The CDR3 DNA sequence: TGTGCCTGGAACGGCGGCGGGCCCACTGAAGCTTTCTTT. Looking up the rest from reference TRBV30 and TRBJ1-1 gives the full variable domain: SQTIHQWPATLVQPVGSPLSLECTVEGTSNPNLYWYRQAAGRGLQLLFYSVGIGQISSEVPQNLSASRPQDRQFILSSKKLLLSDSGFYLCAWNGGGPTEAFFGQGTRLTVV.

The genes are TRBV7-8 and TRBJ1-4, with TRBD1 matching 7 bases. Trimming removed 5 bases from V and 8 bases from J; junction bases left unmatched: 5. The CDR3 is made up of 13 amino acids. CDR1 SGHVS and CDR2 FQNEAQ come from the germline V gene. The DNA for the CDR3 is TGTGCCAGCAGCCTCAGGACAGGCGAAAAACTGTTTTTT. This translates into CASSLRTGEKLFF. The full variable domain, with the rest looked up from reference TRBV7-8 and TRBJ1-4, is GAGVSQSPRYKVAKRGQDVALRCDPISGHVSLFWYQQALGQGPEFLTYFQNEAQLDKSGLPSDRFFAERPEGSVSTLKIQRTQQEDSAVYLCASSLRTGEKLFFGSGTQLSVL.